The rows below give T cell receptor beta chains drawn from one sample of a study of cytomegalovirus exposure and HLA in healthy donors. Only in-frame clones appear in the TCRdb table, and some are missing; sequencing was by immunoSEQ multiplex PCR. This sample has about 150,000 clones, with around 79% found just once. Sequenced material: PBMCs. Source of these receptors: a male donor in good health and CMV-seronegative. CDR3s leave out the opening cysteine and the closing phenylalanine or tryptophan. Each record gives: CDR3 protein, J gene, D gene, CDR3 length, V gene. A D gene is named only where the DNA matches it firmly.

ASTAQGTGELF | TRBJ2-2 | - | 11 | TRBV7-9
ASSPREAVNTEAF | TRBJ1-1 | - | 13 | TRBV19
ASSGEGGPVRSPLH | TRBJ1-6 | TRBD1 | 14 | TRBV9
ASSSLDRSSYEQY | TRBJ2-7 | TRBD1 | 13 | TRBV6-5
ASSHRTGINTIY | TRBJ1-3 | TRBD1 | 12 | TRBV7-9
ASRLGLAGVYTDTQY | TRBJ2-3 | TRBD2 | 15 | TRBV5-1
ASSLSGQLTGELF | TRBJ2-2 | - | 13 | TRBV27
ASNFRRGGEQY | TRBJ2-7 | TRBD2 | 11 | TRBV6-5
ASSAYSYEQY | TRBJ2-7 | - | 10 | TRBV2
ASSPAGSSYNEQF | TRBJ2-1 | - | 13 | TRBV7-6
ASSTGQGADTQY | TRBJ2-3 | TRBD1 | 12 | TRBV4-3